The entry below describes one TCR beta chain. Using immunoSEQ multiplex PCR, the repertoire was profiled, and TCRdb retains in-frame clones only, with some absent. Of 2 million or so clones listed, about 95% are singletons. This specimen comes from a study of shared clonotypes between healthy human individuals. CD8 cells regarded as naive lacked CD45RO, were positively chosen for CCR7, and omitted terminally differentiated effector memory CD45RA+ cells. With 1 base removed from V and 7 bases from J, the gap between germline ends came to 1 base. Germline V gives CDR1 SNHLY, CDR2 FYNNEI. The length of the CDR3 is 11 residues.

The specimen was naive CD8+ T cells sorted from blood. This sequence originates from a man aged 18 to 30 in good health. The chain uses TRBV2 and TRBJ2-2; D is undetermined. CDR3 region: CASSEDGELFF. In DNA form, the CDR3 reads TGTGCCAGCAGTGAAGACGGGGAGCTGTTTTTT.